Listed below are T cell receptor beta chains from one sample, sequenced in a study of blood T cell repertoires in COVID-19. Some clones are missing from TCRdb's copy, which holds only in-frame ones; the method was immunoSEQ multiplex PCR. The table includes under 400,000 clones, 75% to 90% detected once. What was sequenced was peripheral blood. All receptors derive from a woman in her 30s with COVID-19, enrolled during active disease. CDR3s include the opening cysteine and the closing phenylalanine or tryptophan. A D gene is named only where the DNA matches it firmly. Size values are once, few and many counts, or a class for expanded clones, and some rows have none.

v_call	d_call	cdr3_length	j_call	clone_size	cdr3_nt	cdr3_aa
TRBV20-1	TRBD1	14	TRBJ1-2	.	TGCAGTGCTAGTCCCCAGGGGGTGAGCTATGGCTACACCTTC	CSASPQGVSYGYTF
TRBV28	.	13	TRBJ1-1	.	TGTGCCAGCAGTTTAAGGAGTGGGACTGAAGCTTTCTTT	CASSLRSGTEAFF
TRBV4-1	.	15	TRBJ1-4	.	TGCGCCAGCAGCCTCATAGGGGAGGAAAACGAAAAACTGTTTTTT	CASSLIGEENEKLFF
TRBV5-5	.	14	TRBJ1-4	.	TGTGCCAGCAGCTTGACGTCAGGGAATGAAAAACTGTTTTTT	CASSLTSGNEKLFF
TRBV20-1	TRBD1	18	TRBJ1-5	few	TGCAGTGCTAGTCTATTCGGGACAGGGGGCCTGAGCAATCAGCCCCAGCATTTT	CSASLFGTGGLSNQPQHF
TRBV30	.	13	TRBJ1-1	.	TGTGCCTGGGCGTCAGGATGGGACACTGAAGCTTTCTTT	CAWASGWDTEAFF
TRBV2	TRBD1	14	TRBJ1-2	.	TGTGCCAGCAGTGAAGGGACAGGGGTCTATGGCTACACCTTC	CASSEGTGVYGYTF
TRBV7-2	.	16	TRBJ1-2	.	TGTGCCAGCAGCTTAAGACAGGACGCGGTATCTAGTGGCTACACCTTC	CASSLRQDAVSSGYTF
TRBV9	TRBD1	14	TRBJ2-5	.	TGTGCCAGCAGCGAGACAGGGCCCCAAGAGACCCAGTACTTC	CASSETGPQETQYF
TRBV5-1	TRBD1	14	TRBJ2-2	.	TGCGCCAGCAAGGGGCAGGGGGTGACCGGGGAGCTGTTTTTT	CASKGQGVTGELFF
TRBV10-1	.	14	TRBJ1-1	.	TGCGCCAGCAGTGAGTCGACGGGTTACACTGAAGCTTTCTTT	CASSESTGYTEAFF